One sample yielded the 23 T cell receptor beta chains listed below, sequenced in a study of T cells after yellow fever vaccination. TCRdb re-analysed the 5' RACE reads in MiXCR, keeping a single row per CDR3 protein. There are some 390,000 distinct CDR3 sequences in the sample; over 15% occur only once, and about a sixth lies in the top ten. The sample in question was PBMCs, obtained before the yellow fever booster vaccination. These receptors originate from a man between 18 and 35 years old who received the YFV17D yellow fever vaccine.

This clonotype was recorded many times. The chain joins TRBV6-5 to TRBJ2-7, with TRBD2 matching 7 bases. CDR1 is MNHEY, CDR2 SVGAGI, per germline. The CDR3 length is 13 residues. Trimming at V came to 0 bases and at J to 4 bases, leaving 0 bases not matched to a gene. CDR3 protein: CASSYSRGYEQYV. CDR3 DNA: TGTGCCAGCAGTTACTCGCGGGGGTACGAGCAGTACGTC.

This clonotype has a handful of counts. The V call is TRBV6-2 or TRBV6-3, the J call TRBJ1-5; weak D call: TRBD1 (6 bases). CDR3 size: 16 residues. V was cut by 5 bases and J by 5 bases, with 19 bases left in between. Germline CDR1 is MNHEY and CDR2 is SVGEGT. CDR3 amino acids: CASSVWQGRGDQPQHF. Written as DNA, the CDR3 is TGTGCCAGCAGTGTATGGCAGGGGCGTGGGGATCAGCCCCAGCATTTT.

This clonotype has only a few counts. The rearrangement uses TRBV5-1 and TRBJ2-3; TRBD2 might be the D (5 bases). The germline V and J ends were trimmed by 3 bases and 1 base, with 15 bases remaining between them. In germline, CDR1 is SGHRS, CDR2 YFSETQ. The CDR3 totals 16 residues. The CDR3 here is CASSSGAVPRTDTQYF. CDR3 DNA sequence: TGCGCCAGCAGCTCCGGAGCGGTACCCCGCACAGATACGCAGTATTTT.

The chain recombines TRBV20-1 with TRBJ2-4; D unclear. Between the trimmed V and J ends, which lost 2 bases and 0 bases, there was a span of 14 bases. Germline values: CDR1 DFQATT, CDR2 SNEGSKA (reference sequence). This CDR3 has 16 residues. The CDR3 bases are TGCAGTGCTAGATCTCTCCTGTTGCTAGCCAAAAACATTCAGTACTTC. It is translated as CSARSLLLLAKNIQYF.

This chain uses TRBV12-3 or TRBV12-4 with TRBJ1-1; D call uncertain. V lost 7 bases and J 6 bases, leaving 18 bases between the germline ends. CDR3 length equals 14 residues. In DNA form, the CDR3 reads TGTGCCAGCACTAGCCCGGACCGTAGCTCTGAAGCTTTCTTT. It translates to CASTSPDRSSEAFF.

Only a few counts were recorded for this clonotype. J is TRBJ2-7 and V is TRBV6-1; D is perhaps TRBD1 (6 bases). V dropped 1 base and J dropped 2 bases, with 9 bases sitting between them. The CDR3 has 14 amino acids. Germline-derived CDR1 and CDR2 are MNHNS and SASEGT. The CDR3 region is CASSEVHRAYEQYF. CDR3 nucleotides: TGTGCCAGCAGTGAAGTGCACAGGGCCTACGAGCAGTACTTC.

The chain employs TRBV18 and TRBJ2-3; 8 nucleotides line up with TRBD1. V dropped 3 bases and J dropped 5; count of bases not matched to a gene: 7. The CDR3 is made up of 15 amino acids. Germline V CDR1 and CDR2: KGHSH, LQKENI. The CDR3 is CASSPPGQVGDTQYF. CDR3 DNA sequence: TGTGCCAGCTCACCCCCGGGACAGGTAGGAGATACGCAGTATTTT.

The table lists this clonotype with a few counts. The chain has TRBV6-5 and TRBJ2-5; D remains ambiguous. Germline V lookup: CDR1 MNHEY, CDR2 SVGAGI. Trimming stripped 2 bases from V and 1 base from J, with 5 bases between. CDR3 length: 13 amino acids. The CDR3 DNA reads as TGTGCCAGCAGTTACACCGTCCAAGAGACCCAGTACTTC. Residues: CASSYTVQETQYF.

The chain carries TRBV6-1 and TRBJ2-7, with TRBD2 identical over 7 bases. The CDR3 contains 14 residues. Per germline, CDR1 MNHNS and CDR2 SASEGT. Trimming took 7 bases from V and 2 from J; bases not matched to a gene: 8. The CDR3 DNA sequence: TGTGCCAGCACCAGCGGGGCGAGCCCCTACGAGCAGTACTTC. It is translated as CASTSGASPYEQYF.

The rearrangement links TRBV11-2 to TRBJ1-5; 9 bases fit TRBD1. Germline V gene data show CDR1 as SGHAT and CDR2 as FQNNGV. The CDR3 sequence is 13 residues long. Trimming at V came to 5 bases and at J to 7 bases, leaving 3 bases not matched to a gene. CDR3 in DNA: TGTGCCAGCAGCGGGACAGGGAAACAGCCCCAGCATTTT. Amino acids: CASSGTGKQPQHF.

The CDR3 here is CASSQESRWTQYF. CDR3 sequence (DNA): TGTGCCAGCAGCCAGGAGTCGAGATGGACCCAGTACTTC. The V gene is TRBV14, the J gene TRBJ2-5; D remains unclear. The CDR3 has 13 residues. The germline V and J ends were trimmed by 3 bases and 7 bases, with 12 bases remaining between them. In germline, CDR1 is SGHDN, CDR2 FVKESK.

This clonotype was counted between two and nine times. The chain couples TRBV6-5 to TRBJ2-3; 14 nucleotides line up with TRBD2. The CDR3 loop spans 17 amino acids. CDR1 MNHEY and CDR2 SVGAGI come from the germline V gene. V gave up 6 bases and J gave up 6 bases; unmatched junction bases: 11. CDR3 residues: CASSSHLTSGGADTQYF. The DNA for the CDR3 is TGTGCCAGCAGCTCCCATCTGACTAGCGGGGGGGCGGATACGCAGTATTTT.

The chain couples TRBV24-1 to TRBJ1-5; 9 bases line up with TRBD1. V was clipped by 3 bases and J by 5 bases; unmatched bases: 4. The CDR3 extends over 15 amino acids. CDR1 and CDR2 from the germline V gene are KGHDR and SFDVKD. This chain's CDR3 is CATSDTGGGYQPQHF. In nucleotides, the CDR3 is TGTGCCACCAGTGATACAGGGGGCGGCTATCAGCCCCAGCATTTT.

J is TRBJ1-2 and V is TRBV12-3 or TRBV12-4; D remains unclear. This CDR3 is built from 12 residues. Between the trimmed V and J ends, which lost 10 bases and 6 bases, there was a span of 15 bases. CDR3: CATHSSLNGYTF. The CDR3 coding sequence is TGTGCCACCCACTCGAGCCTGAATGGCTACACCTTC.

This clonotype was seen a few times. The chain is built from TRBV4-1 and TRBJ2-7, with D unresolved. The germline V gene has CDR1 MGHRA and CDR2 YSYEKL. The CDR3 runs to 13 residues. Trimming took off 3 bases at V and 2 bases at J, with 8 bases between the two ends. Here the CDR3 reads CASSHKETYEQYF. In DNA form, the CDR3 reads TGCGCCAGCAGCCACAAGGAAACCTACGAGCAGTACTTC.

This clonotype was found many times. J is TRBJ1-1 and V is TRBV20-1, with a possible D match to TRBD1 (6 bases). This CDR3 contains 13 residues. Trimming pared 3 bases from V and 3 bases from J, leaving 11 bases between. Germline assignment: CDR1 DFQATT and CDR2 SNEGSKA (reference sequence). The CDR3 protein is CSARGGRDTEAFF. The CDR3 nucleotides are TGCAGTGCTAGGGGGGGGCGAGACACTGAAGCTTTCTTT.

The rearrangement joins TRBV5-1 to TRBJ1-4; TRBD1 matches 9 bases. Trimming took 1 base from V and 7 from J; bases not matched to a gene: 14. Germline-derived CDR1 and CDR2 are SGHRS and YFSETQ. The CDR3 covers 18 residues. This CDR3 is CASSLRQTGTGYSEKLFF. The CDR3 DNA follows: TGCGCCAGCAGCTTGAGGCAAACCGGGACAGGGTACAGTGAAAAACTGTTTTTT.

This clonotype came up a few times. This sequence joins TRBV6-1 and TRBJ2-7; the D gene is possibly TRBD2 (8 bases). The CDR3 length is 13 residues. Germline V gene lookup returns CDR1 MNHNS and CDR2 SASEGT. The V gene lost 6 bases and the J gene lost 6 bases, with 15 bases spanning the gap. CDR3 in DNA: TGTGCCAGCAGCCCGGGAGGGGGCACCGAGCAGTACTTC. Translation gives CASSPGGGTEQYF.

The chain is built from TRBV6-5 and TRBJ2-3; perhaps D is TRBD1 or TRBD2 (5 bases each). The germline V gene has CDR1 MNHEY and CDR2 SVGAGI. Trimming pared 8 bases from V and 5 bases from J, leaving 14 bases between. The CDR3 sequence is 13 residues long. The DNA for the CDR3 is TGTGCCAGCTCTGGGACGACTCAAGATACGCAGTATTTT. It is translated as CASSGTTQDTQYF.

This clonotype was observed a handful of times. This sequence joins TRBV7-8 and TRBJ2-2; TRBD2 aligns across 9 bases. The CDR3 spans 15 residues. Germline V gives CDR1 SGHVS, CDR2 FQNEAQ. J lost 7 bases, V lost 5 bases, and 8 bases had no gene match. CDR3: CASSTPSGGIGELFF. The CDR3 region has the DNA TGTGCCAGCAGCACTCCAAGCGGGGGGATCGGGGAGCTGTTTTTT.

This clonotype was picked up a small number of times. The chain employs TRBV7-2 and TRBJ1-2; D perhaps matches TRBD1 (5 bases). This CDR3 has 14 residues. CDR1 is SGHTA, CDR2 FQGNSA, per germline. With 1 base removed from V and 8 bases from J, the gap between germline ends came to 14 bases. The CDR3 DNA sequence: TGTGCCAGCAGCTTAGATCCTGGGGACTTGGGCTACACCTTC. It yields the protein CASSLDPGDLGYTF.

The chain joins TRBV2 to TRBJ2-7; D may be TRBD2 (5 bases). Per germline, CDR1 SNHLY and CDR2 FYNNEI. V was pared by 6 bases and J by 2 bases, with 17 bases between. This CDR3 contains 15 residues. As DNA, the CDR3 is TGTGCCAGCAGGTCCCGAAGAGGGTTTACCTACGAGCAGTACTTC. It translates to CASRSRRGFTYEQYF.

This chain links TRBV28 with TRBJ2-1; D may be TRBD1 (6 bases). The CDR3 totals 17 residues. Trimming pared 6 bases from V and 0 bases from J, leaving 18 bases between. Germline loops: CDR1 MDHEN, CDR2 SYDVKM. The CDR3 loop is CASSRLPGQSSYNEQFF. The CDR3 nucleotides read TGTGCCAGCAGCCGATTGCCCGGACAGAGCTCCTACAATGAGCAGTTCTTC.